Reported below is one T cell receptor beta chain. The data were taken from a study of technical replicates of blood from several donors. TCRdb keeps only in-frame clones here, not all; method: immunoSEQ multiplex PCR. The sample includes 76,000 or so clones, around nine tenths seen only once; the top ten take approximately 0.25%. The CDR3 loop spans 14 amino acids. Germline V gene data show CDR1 as SGHNT and CDR2 as YYREEE (reference sequence). Trimming left V 0 bases short and J 8 bases short, with 14 bases between. Sample: T cells isolated from PBMCs. The chain uses TRBV5-4 and TRBJ1-2, with D perhaps matching TRBD1 (6 bases). The sequence was collected from a human donor in good health. This CDR3 reads CASSLGTAQEGYTF. DNA of the CDR3: TGTGCCAGCAGCTTGGGGACAGCACAAGAAGGCTACACCTTC.